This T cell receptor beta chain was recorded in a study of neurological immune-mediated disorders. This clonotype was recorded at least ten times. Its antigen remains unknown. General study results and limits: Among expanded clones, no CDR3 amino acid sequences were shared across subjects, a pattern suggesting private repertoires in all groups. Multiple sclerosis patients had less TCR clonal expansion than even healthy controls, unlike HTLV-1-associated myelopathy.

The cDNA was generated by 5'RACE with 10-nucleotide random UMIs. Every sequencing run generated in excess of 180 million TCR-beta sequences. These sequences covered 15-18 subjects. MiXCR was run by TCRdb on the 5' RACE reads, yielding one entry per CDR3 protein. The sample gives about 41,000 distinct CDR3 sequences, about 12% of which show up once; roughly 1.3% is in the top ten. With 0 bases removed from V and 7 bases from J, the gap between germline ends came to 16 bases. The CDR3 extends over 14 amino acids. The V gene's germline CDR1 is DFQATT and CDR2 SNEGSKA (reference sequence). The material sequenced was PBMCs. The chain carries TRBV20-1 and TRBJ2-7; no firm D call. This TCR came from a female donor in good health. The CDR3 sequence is CSARDPRVPREQYF. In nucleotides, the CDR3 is TGCAGTGCTAGAGATCCTCGGGTCCCGAGGGAGCAGTACTTC.